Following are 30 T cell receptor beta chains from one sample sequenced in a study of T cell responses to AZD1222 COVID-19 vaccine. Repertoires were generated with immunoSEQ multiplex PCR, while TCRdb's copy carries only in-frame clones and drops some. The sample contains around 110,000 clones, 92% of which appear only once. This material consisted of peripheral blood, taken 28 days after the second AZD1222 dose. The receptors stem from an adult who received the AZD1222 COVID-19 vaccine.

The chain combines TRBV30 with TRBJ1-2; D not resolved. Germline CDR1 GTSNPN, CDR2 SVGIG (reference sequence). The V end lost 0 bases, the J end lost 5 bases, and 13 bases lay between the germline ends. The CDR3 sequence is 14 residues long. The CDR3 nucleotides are TGTGCCTGGAGTGTTATAAAGATCCGGTATGGCTACACCTTC. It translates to CAWSVIKIRYGYTF.

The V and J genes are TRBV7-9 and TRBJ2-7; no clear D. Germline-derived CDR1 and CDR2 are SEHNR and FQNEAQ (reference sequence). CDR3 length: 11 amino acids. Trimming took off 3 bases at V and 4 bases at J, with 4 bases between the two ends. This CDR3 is CASSFRYEQYF. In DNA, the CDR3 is TGTGCCAGCAGCTTCCGTTACGAGCAGTACTTC.

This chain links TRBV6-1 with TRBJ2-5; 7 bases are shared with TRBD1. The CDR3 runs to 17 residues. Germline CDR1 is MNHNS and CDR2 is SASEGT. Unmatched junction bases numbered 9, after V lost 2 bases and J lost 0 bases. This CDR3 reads CASSEWVPTGYQETQYF. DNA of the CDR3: TGTGCCAGCAGTGAATGGGTCCCGACAGGGTACCAAGAGACCCAGTACTTC.

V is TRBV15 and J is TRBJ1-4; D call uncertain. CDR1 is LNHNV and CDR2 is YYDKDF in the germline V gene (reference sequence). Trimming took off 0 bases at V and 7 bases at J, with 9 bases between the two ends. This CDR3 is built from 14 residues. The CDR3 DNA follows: TGTGCCACCAGCAGAGACAGGTGGGGTGAAAAACTGTTTTTT. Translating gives CATSRDRWGEKLFF.

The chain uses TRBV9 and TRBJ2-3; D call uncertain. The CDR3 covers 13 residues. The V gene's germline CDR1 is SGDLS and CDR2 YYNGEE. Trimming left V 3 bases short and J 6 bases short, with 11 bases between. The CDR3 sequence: CASSGNLGDTQYF. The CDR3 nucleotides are TGTGCCAGCAGCGGCAACCTGGGGGATACGCAGTATTTT. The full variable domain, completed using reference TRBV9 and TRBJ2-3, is DSGVTQTPKHLITATGQRVTLRCSPRSGDLSVYWYQQSLDQGLQFLIQYYNGEERAKGNILERFSAQQFPDLHSELNLSSLELGDSALYFCASSGNLGDTQYFGPGTRLTVL.

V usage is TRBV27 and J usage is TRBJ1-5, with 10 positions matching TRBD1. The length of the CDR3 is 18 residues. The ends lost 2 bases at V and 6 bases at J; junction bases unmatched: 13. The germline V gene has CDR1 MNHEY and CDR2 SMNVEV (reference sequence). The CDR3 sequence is CASSLNPSGQGGVQPQHF. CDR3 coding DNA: TGTGCCAGCAGTTTAAATCCCTCCGGACAGGGGGGTGTTCAGCCCCAGCATTTT.

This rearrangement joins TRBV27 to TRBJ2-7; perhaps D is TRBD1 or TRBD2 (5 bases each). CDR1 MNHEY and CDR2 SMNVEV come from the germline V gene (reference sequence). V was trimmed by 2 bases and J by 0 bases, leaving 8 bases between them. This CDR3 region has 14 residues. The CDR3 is CASSLRGDSYEQYF. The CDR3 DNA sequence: TGTGCCAGCAGTTTAAGGGGAGACTCCTACGAGCAGTACTTC.

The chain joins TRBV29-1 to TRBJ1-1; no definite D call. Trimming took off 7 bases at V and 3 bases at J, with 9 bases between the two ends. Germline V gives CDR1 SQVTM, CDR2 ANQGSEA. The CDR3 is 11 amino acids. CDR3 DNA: TGCAGCGGGTGGGCCTACACTGAAGCTTTCTTT. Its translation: CSGWAYTEAFF.

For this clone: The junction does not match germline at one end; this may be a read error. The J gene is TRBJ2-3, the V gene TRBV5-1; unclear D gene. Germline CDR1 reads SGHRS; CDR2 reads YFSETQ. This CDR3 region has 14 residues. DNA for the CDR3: TGCGCCAGCAGCTTGGCAGATAGCATAGATACGCAGTATTTT. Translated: CASSLADSIDTQYF.

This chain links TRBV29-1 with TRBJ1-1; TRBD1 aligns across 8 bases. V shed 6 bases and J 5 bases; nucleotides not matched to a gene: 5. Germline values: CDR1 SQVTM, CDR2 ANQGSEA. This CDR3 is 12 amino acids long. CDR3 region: CSVEDRETEAFF. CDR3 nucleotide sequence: TGCAGCGTGGAGGACAGGGAAACTGAAGCTTTCTTT. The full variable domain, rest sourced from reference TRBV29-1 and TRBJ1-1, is SAVISQKPSRDICQRGTSLTIQCQVDSQVTMMFWYRQQPGQSLTLIATANQGSEATYESGFVIDKFPISRPNLTFSTLTVSNMSPEDSSIYLCSVEDRETEAFFGQGTRLTVV.

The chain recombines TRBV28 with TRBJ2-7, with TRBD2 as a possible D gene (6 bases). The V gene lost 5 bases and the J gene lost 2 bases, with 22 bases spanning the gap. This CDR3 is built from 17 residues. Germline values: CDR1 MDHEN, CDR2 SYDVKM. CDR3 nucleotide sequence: TGTGCCAGCAGTCCATGGGGGGTCAGGAAGGGACCCTACGAGCAGTACTTC. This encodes CASSPWGVRKGPYEQYF.

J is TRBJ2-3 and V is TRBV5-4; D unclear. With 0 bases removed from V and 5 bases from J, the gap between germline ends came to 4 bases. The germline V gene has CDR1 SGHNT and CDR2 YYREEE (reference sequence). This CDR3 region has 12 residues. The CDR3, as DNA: TGTGCCAGCAGCTTGGCGGGAGATACGCAGTATTTT. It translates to CASSLAGDTQYF. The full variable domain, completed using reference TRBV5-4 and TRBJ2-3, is ETGVTQSPTHLIKTRGQQVTLRCSSQSGHNTVSWYQQALGQGPQFIFQYYREEENGRGNFPPRFSGLQFPNYSSELNVNALELDDSALYLCASSLAGDTQYFGPGTRLTVL.

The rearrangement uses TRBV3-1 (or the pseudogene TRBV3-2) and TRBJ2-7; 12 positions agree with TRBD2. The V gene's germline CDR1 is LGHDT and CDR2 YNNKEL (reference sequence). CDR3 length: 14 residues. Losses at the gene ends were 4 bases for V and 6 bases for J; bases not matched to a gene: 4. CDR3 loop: CASSPTSGSPEQYF. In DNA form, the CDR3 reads TGTGCCAGCAGCCCGACTAGCGGGAGCCCCGAGCAGTACTTC.

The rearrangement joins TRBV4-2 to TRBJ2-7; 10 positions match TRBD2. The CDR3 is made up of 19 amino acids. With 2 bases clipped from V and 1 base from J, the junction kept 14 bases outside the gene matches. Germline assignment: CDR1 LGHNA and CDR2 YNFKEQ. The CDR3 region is CASSQPRLAGVSGSYEQYF. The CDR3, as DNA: TGTGCCAGCAGCCAACCCCGACTAGCGGGTGTCTCGGGATCCTACGAGCAGTACTTC.

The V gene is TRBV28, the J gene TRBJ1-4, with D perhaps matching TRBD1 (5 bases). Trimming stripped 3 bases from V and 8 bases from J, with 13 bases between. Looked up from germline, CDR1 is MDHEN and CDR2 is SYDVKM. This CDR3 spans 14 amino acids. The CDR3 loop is CASSFGQGGEKLFF. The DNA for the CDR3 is TGTGCCAGCAGTTTCGGGCAGGGAGGGGAAAAACTGTTTTTT.

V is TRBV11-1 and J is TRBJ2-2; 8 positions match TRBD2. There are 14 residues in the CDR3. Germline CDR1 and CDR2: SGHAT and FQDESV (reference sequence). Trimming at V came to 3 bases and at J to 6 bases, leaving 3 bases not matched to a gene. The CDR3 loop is CASSFRGGSGELFF. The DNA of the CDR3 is TGTGCCAGCAGCTTTCGCGGGGGGTCCGGGGAGCTGTTTTTT.

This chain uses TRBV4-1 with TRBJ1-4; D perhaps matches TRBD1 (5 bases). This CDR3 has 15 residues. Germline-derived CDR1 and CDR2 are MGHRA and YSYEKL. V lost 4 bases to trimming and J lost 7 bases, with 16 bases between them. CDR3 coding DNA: TGCGCCAGCAGCCCCGGGGCCAGGGCCCCTGAAAAACTGTTTTTT. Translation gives CASSPGARAPEKLFF.

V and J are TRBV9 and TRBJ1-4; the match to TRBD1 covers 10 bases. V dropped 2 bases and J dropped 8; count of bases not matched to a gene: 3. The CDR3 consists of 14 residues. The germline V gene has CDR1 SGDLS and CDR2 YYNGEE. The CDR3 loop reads CASSVGTGVEKLFF. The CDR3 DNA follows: TGTGCCAGCAGCGTCGGGACAGGGGTAGAAAAACTGTTTTTT.

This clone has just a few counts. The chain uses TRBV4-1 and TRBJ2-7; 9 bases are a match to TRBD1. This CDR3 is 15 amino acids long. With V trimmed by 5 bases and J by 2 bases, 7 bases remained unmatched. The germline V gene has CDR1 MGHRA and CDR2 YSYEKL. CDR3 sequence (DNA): TGCGCCAGCAGCTCGGGACAGGGCTTGGCCTACGAGCAGTACTTC. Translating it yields CASSSGQGLAYEQYF.

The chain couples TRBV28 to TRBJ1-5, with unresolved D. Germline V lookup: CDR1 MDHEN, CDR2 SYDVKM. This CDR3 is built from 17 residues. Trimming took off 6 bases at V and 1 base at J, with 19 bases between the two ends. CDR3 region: CASSPYSSTRSNQPQHF. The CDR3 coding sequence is TGTGCCAGCAGCCCTTACAGTTCTACCCGCAGCAATCAGCCCCAGCATTTT.

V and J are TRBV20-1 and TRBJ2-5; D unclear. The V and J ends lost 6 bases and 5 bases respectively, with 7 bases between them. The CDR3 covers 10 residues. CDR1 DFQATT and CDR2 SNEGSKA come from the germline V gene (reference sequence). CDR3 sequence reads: CSAVGETQYF. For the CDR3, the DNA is TGCAGTGCGGTAGGGGAGACCCAGTACTTC.

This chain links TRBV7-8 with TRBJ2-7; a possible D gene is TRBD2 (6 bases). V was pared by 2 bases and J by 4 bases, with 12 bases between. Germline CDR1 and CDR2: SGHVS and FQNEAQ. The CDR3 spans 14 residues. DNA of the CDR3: TGTGCCAGCAGCTTACGGGAGAAACGTTACGAGCAGTACTTC. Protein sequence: CASSLREKRYEQYF.

The CDR3 nucleotides read TGTGCCAGCAGTTGGGTAGCGGGCTACACCTTC. This translates into CASSWVAGYTF. The chain carries TRBV28 and TRBJ1-2; no firm D call. CDR1 and CDR2 from the germline V gene are MDHEN and SYDVKM. The ends were cut back, 4 bases at V and 8 bases at J, with 8 bases in the middle. CDR3 length: 11 amino acids.

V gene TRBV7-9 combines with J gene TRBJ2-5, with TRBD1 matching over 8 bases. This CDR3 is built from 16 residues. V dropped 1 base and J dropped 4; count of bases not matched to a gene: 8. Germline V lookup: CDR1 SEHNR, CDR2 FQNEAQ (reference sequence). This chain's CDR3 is CASSLGRTGIGETQYF. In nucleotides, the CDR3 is TGTGCCAGCAGCTTAGGCCGGACAGGGATTGGAGAGACCCAGTACTTC.

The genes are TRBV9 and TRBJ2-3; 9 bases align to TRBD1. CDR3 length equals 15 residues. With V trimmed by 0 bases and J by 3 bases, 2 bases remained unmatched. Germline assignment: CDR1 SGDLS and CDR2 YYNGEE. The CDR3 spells CASSVVGQGTDTQYF. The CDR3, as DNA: TGTGCCAGCAGCGTAGTGGGACAGGGAACAGATACGCAGTATTTT.

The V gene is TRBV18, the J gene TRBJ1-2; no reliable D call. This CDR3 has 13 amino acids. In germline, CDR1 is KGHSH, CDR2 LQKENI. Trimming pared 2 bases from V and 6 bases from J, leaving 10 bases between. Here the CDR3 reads CASSPGAANGYTF. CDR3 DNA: TGTGCCAGCTCACCAGGAGCGGCTAATGGCTACACCTTC.

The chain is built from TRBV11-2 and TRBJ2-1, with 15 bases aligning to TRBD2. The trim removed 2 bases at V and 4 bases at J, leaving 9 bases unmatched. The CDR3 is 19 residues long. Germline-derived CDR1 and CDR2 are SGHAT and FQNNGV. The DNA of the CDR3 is TGTGCCAGCAGCTTATTCCTACCCGGGACTAGCGGGAGGTACAATGAGCAGTTCTTC. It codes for CASSLFLPGTSGRYNEQFF.

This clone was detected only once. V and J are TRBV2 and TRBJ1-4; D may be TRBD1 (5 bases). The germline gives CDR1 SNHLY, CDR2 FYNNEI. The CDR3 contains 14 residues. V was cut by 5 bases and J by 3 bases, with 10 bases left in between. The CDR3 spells CASSRTTPNEKLFF. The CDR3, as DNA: TGTGCCAGCAGTCGGACAACTCCTAATGAAAAACTGTTTTTT.

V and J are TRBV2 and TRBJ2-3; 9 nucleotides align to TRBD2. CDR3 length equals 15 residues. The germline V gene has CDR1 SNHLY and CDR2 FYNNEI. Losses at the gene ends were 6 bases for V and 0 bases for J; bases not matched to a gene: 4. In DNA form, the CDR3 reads TGTGCCAGCAGCGGACTAGCGCCTAGCACAGATACGCAGTATTTT. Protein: CASSGLAPSTDTQYF. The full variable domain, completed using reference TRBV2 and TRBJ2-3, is EPEVTQTPSHQVTQMGQEVILRCVPISNHLYFYWYRQILGQKVEFLVSFYNNEISEKSEIFDDQFSVERPDGSNFTLKIRSTKLEDSAMYFCASSGLAPSTDTQYFGPGTRLTVL.

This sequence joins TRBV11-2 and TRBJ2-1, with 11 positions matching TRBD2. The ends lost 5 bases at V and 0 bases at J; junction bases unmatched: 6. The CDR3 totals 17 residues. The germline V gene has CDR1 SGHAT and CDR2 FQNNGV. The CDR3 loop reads CASSTRLAGSSYNEQFF. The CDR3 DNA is TGTGCCAGCAGCACCCGACTAGCGGGAAGCTCCTACAATGAGCAGTTCTTC.